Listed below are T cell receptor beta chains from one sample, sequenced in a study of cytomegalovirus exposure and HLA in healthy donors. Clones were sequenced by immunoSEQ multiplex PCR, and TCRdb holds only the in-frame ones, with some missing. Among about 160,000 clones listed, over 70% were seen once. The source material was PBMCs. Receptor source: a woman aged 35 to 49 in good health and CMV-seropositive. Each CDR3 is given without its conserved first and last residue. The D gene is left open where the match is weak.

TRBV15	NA	ATSRDRQLGGAF
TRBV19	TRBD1	ASSPRRQGTDTQY
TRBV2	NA	ASSPGTQPTYEQY
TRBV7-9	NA	ASSRLDEQF
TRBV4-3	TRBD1	ASSPYRGNQPQH
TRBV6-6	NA	ASSSGSQGYT
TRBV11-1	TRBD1	ASSSRAGTGTYEQY
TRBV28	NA	ATEGISGPETQY
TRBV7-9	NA	ASSLAIGRTYTGELF
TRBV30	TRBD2	AWNRRGGGEQF
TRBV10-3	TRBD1	AASAGTAITGELF
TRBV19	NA	ASSKDNLNYGYT
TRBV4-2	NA	ASLRDNNSPLH
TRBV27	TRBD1	ASSRGVGGWTEAF
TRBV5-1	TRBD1	ASSLRGTENEKLF
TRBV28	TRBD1	ASSFPLSLQGAISYEQY
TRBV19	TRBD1	ASSIDHQTGYGYT
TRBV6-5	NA	ASSSIGVEQY
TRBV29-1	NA	SVRTPTNYGYT
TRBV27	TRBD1	ASMTTGGNSPLH
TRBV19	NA	ASSIGPDPGANVLT
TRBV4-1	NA	ASSQGATENEQY
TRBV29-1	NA	SVEGVEGGMNTEAF
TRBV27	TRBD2	ASKSLAGSYEQY
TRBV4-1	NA	ASSLRLGGLSSYEQY
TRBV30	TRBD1	AWSVAGTGNYGYT
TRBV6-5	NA	ASSYQGQGNTIY
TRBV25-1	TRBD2	ASSEFSGGNQETQY
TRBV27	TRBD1	ASSPRTGRINTIY